This T cell receptor (beta chain) was recovered during a study of blood T cell repertoires in COVID-19. About the research overall: From the United States, Italy and Spain came samples of acute and convalescent COVID-19.

The cohort comprised adults aged about 18 to 100 years residing in 24 US areas. Cohort placement rested on clinical history that participants reported themselves. Looked up from germline, CDR1 is MNHEY and CDR2 is SVGAGI. CDR3 length equals 15 residues. Trimming took 5 bases from V and 3 from J; bases not matched to a gene: 8. Under the authors' procedure: Amplification with reference gene primers provided the estimates of nucleated cell counts. Sequencing was performed with immunoSEQ multiplex PCR; in TCRdb, only in-frame clones are kept and a portion is missing. V and J calls and clone size are given by that table; D and trimming were obtained from the DNA. The sample includes about 400,000 clones, roughly 86% of them seen just once.

The TCR sequence derives from a woman aged 40 to 49 with acute COVID-19. Sequencing was done on a sample of PBMCs or T cells enriched from blood (not recorded which). The chain couples TRBV6-5 to TRBJ1-2, with TRBD1 identical over 8 bases. The CDR3 sequence: CASSITGGDYYGYTF. In DNA, the CDR3 is TGTGCCAGCAGTATTACAGGGGGGGACTACTATGGCTACACCTTC.